Reported below is one T cell receptor beta chain. Its target is not known. Some clones are missing from TCRdb's copy, which holds only in-frame ones; the method was immunoSEQ multiplex PCR. The top ten clones hold approximately 14% of a sample with 13,000 to 15,000 clones, roughly four fifths of them seen once. The sample belongs to a study of T cell repertoires in ileal Crohn's disease. The CDR3 runs 13 residues. Germline assignment: CDR1 SGHNT and CDR2 YYREEE (reference sequence). Trimming pared 3 bases from V and 6 bases from J, leaving 12 bases between. Regarding the study as a whole: All patients with clonality above 26.8% had endoscopic recurrence.

Time point in this sample: inflamed ileum from the surgical specimen. The specimen sequenced was ileal tissue. This receptor was obtained from an adult with Crohn's disease. The chain combines TRBV5-4 with TRBJ1-1, with D perhaps TRBD1 (5 bases). The CDR3 nucleotides are TGTGCCAGCAGCTGGCACGAAGGGGCTGAAGCTTTCTTT. This encodes CASSWHEGAEAFF.